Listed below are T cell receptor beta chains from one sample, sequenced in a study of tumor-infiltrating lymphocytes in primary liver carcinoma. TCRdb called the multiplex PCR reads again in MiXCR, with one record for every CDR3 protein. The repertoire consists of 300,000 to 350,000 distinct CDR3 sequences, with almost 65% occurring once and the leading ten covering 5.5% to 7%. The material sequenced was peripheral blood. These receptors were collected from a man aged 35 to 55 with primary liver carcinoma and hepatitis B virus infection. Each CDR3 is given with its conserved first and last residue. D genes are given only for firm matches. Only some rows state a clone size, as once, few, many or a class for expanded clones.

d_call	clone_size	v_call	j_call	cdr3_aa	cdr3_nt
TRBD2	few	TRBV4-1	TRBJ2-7	CASSLKARQGLAGGQVYEQYF	TGCGCCAGCAGCCTAAAAGCCCGACAGGGACTAGCGGGAGGCCAGGTCTACGAGCAGTACTTC
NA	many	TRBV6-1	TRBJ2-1	CASSVGVIGYNEQFF	TGTGCCAGCAGTGTAGGCGTTATAGGCTACAATGAGCAGTTCTTC
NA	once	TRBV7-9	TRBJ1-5	CASSSIRDRSGSNQPQHF	TGTGCCAGCAGCTCAATCCGGGACCGCAGTGGGAGTAATCAGCCCCAGCATTTT
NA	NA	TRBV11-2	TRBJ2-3	CASSPNTDTLYF	TGTGCCAGCAGCCCCAACACAGATACGCTATATTTT
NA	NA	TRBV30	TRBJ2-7	CAWSNNYEQYF	TGTGCCTGGAGTAACAACTACGAGCAGTACTTC
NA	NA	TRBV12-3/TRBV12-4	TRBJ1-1	CASRRQGTNTEAFF	TGTGCCAGCAGGAGACAAGGAACGAACACTGAAGCCTTCTTT
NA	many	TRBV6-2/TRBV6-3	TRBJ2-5	CASSPTSTSKTQYF	TGTGCCAGCAGCCCTACTAGCACGTCCAAGACCCAGTACTTC
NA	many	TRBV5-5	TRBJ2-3	CASSLARWGTDTQYF	TGTGCCAGCAGCTTGGCTAGGTGGGGAACCGATACGCAGTATTTT
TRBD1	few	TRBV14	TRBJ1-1	CASSQVRDRASEAFF	TGTGCCAGCAGCCAAGTCAGGGACAGGGCCTCTGAAGCTTTCTTC
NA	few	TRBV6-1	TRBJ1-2	CASSEAGTVSLNGYTF	TGTGCCAGCAGTGAAGCTGGGACGGTATCCTTGAATGGCTACACCTTC